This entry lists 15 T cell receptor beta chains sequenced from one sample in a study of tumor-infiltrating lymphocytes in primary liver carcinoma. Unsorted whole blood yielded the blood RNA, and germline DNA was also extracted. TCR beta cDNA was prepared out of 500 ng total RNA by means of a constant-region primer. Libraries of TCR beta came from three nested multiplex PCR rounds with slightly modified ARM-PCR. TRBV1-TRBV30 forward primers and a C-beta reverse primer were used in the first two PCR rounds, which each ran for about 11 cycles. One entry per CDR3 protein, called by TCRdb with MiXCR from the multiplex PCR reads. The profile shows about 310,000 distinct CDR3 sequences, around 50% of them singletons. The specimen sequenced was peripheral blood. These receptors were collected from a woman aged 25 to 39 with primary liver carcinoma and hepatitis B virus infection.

CDR3 sequence reads: CASSTLAGMGTGELFF. Written as DNA, the CDR3 is TGTGCCAGCAGTACCCTAGCGGGTATGGGCACCGGGGAGCTGTTTTTT. This chain connects TRBV6-1 to TRBJ2-2; 8 bases agree with TRBD2. CDR3 length: 16 residues. Germline CDR1 is MNHNS and CDR2 is SASEGT. V shed 5 bases and J 4 bases; nucleotides not matched to a gene: 9.

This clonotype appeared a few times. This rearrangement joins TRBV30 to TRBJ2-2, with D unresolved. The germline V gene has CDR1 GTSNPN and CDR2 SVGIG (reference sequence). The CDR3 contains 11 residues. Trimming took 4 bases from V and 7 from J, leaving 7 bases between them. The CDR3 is CAWMEFGELFF. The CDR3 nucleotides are TGTGCCTGGATGGAGTTCGGGGAGCTGTTTTTT.

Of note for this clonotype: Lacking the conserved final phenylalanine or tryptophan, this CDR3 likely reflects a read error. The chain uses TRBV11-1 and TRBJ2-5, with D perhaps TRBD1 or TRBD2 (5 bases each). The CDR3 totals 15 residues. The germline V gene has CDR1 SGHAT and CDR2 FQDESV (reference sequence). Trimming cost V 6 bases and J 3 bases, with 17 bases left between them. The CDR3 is CASSLPTEGKETQYS. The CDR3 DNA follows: TGTGCCAGCAGTCTGCCGACAGAGGGCAAAGAGACCCAGTACTCC.

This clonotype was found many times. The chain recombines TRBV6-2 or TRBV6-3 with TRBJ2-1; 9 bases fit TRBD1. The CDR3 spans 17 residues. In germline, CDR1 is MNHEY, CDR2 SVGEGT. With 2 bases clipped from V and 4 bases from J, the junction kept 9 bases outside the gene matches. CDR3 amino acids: CASSYPPDRGKYNEQFF. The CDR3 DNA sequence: TGTGCCAGCAGTTACCCTCCGGACAGGGGAAAATACAATGAGCAGTTCTTC.

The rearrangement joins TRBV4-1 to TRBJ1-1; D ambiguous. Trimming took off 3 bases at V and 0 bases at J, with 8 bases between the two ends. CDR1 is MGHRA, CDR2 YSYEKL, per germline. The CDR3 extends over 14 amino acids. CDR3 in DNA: TGCGCCAGCAGCCAGTTTATCCTGAACACTGAAGCTTTCTTT. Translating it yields CASSQFILNTEAFF.

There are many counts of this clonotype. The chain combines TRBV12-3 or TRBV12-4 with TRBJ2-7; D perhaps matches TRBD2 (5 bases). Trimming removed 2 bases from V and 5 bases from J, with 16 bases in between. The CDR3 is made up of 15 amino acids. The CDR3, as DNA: TGTGCCAGCAGTTTAAAGGCGGGTACTTTCCACGAGCAGTACTTC. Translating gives CASSLKAGTFHEQYF.

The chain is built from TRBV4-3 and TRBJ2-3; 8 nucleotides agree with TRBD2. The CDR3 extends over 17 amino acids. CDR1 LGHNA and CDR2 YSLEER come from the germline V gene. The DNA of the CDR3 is TGCACCAACAGCCAAGCCAGCGGGAGAGTGTATGGATATACGCAGTATTTT. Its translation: CTNSQASGRVYGYTQYF.

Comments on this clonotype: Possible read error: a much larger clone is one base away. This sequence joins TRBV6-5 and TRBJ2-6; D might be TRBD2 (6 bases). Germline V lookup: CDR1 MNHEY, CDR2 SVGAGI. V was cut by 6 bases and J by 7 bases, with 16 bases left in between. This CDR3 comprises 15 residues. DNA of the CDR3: TGTGCCAGCAGACATAGAAACGGGAGTGCCAACGTCCTGACTTTC. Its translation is CASRHRNGSANVLTF.

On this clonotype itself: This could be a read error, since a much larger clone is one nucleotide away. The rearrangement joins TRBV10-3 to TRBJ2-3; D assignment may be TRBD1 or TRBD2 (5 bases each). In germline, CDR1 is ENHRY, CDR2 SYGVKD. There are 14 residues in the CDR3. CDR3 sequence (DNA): TGTGACATCAGGGCCGGGACGTCGACAGATACGCAGTATTTT. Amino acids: CDIRAGTSTDTQYF.

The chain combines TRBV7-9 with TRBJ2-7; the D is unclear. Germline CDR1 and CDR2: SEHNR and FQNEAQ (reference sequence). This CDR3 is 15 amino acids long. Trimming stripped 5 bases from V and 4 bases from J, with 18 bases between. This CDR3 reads CASSASHAPAYEQYF. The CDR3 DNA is TGTGCCAGCAGCGCCTCCCACGCACCAGCTTACGAGCAGTACTTC. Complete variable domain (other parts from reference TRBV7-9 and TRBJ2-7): DTGVSQNPRHKITKRGQNVTFRCDPISEHNRLYWYRQTLGQGPEFLTYFQNEAQLEKSRLLSDRFSAERPKGSFSTLEIQRTEQGDSAMYLCASSASHAPAYEQYFGPGTRLTVT.

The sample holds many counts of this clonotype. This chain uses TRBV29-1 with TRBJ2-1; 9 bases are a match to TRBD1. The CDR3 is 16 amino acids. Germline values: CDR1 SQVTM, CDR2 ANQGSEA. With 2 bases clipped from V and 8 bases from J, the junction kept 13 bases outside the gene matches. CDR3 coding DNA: TGCAGCGTTGAACTGGACAGGGGACGGAATTTCGATGAGCAGTTCTTC. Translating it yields CSVELDRGRNFDEQFF.

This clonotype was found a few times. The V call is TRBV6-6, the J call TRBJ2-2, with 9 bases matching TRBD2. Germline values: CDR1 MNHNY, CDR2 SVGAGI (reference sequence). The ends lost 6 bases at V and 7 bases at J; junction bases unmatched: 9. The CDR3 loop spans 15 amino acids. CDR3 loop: CASRRAGGRSGELFF. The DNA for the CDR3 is TGTGCCAGCAGGAGAGCGGGAGGACGGAGCGGGGAGCTGTTTTTT.

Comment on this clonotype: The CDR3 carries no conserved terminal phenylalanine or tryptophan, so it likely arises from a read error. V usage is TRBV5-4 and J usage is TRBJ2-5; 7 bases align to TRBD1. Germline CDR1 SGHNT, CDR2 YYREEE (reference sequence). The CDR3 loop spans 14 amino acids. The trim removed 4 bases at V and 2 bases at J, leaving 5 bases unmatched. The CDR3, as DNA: TGTGCCAGCAGCCCGACAGGGAATCAAGAGACCCAGTACCTC. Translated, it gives CASSPTGNQETQYL.

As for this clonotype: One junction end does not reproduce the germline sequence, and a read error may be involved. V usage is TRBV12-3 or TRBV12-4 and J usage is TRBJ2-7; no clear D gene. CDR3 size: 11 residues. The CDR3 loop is CASSLAYEKYF. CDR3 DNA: TGTGCCAGCAGTTTAGCCTACGAGAAGTACTTC.

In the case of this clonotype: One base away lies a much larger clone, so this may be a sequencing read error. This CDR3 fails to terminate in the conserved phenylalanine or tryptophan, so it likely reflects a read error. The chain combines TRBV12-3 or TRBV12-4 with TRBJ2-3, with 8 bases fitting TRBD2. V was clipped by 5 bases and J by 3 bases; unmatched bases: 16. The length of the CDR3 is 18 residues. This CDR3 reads CASSPRREEGPWTDTQYL. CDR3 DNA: TGTGCCAGCAGTCCCCGGCGGGAGGAGGGGCCTTGGACAGATACGCAGTATCTT.